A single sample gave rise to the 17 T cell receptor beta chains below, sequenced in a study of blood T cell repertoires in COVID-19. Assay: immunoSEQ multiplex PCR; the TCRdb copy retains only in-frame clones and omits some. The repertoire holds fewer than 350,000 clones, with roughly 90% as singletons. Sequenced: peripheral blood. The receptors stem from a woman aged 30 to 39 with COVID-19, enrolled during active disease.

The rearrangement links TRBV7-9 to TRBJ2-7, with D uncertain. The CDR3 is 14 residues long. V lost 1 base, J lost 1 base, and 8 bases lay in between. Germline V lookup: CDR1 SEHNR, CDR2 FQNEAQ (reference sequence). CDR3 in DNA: TGTGCCAGCAGCTTAGTTCCCCAGTCCTACGAGCAGTACTTC. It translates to CASSLVPQSYEQYF.

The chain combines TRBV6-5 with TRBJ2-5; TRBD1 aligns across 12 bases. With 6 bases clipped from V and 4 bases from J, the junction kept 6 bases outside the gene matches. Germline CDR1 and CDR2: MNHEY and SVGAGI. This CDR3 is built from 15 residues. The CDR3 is CASRPGTGGPETQYF. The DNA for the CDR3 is TGTGCCAGCAGGCCCGGGACAGGGGGCCCAGAGACCCAGTACTTC.

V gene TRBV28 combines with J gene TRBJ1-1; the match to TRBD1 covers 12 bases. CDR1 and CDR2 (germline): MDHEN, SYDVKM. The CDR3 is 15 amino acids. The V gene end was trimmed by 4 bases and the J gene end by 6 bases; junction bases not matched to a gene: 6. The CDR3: CASSSRDRGPAEAFF. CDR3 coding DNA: TGTGCCAGCAGTTCGCGGGACAGGGGGCCAGCTGAAGCTTTCTTT.

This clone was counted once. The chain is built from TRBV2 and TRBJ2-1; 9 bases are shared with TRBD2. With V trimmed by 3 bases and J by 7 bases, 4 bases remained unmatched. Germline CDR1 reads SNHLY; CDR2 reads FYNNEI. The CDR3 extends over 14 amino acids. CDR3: CASSDAGGRNEQFF. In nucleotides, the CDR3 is TGTGCCAGCAGTGATGCGGGGGGGCGTAATGAGCAGTTCTTC.

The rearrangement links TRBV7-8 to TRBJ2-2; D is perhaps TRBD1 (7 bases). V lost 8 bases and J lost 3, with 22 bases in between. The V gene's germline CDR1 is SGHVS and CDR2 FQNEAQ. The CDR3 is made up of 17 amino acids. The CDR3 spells CASRSSGGLVYTGELFF. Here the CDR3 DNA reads TGTGCCAGCCGCTCCTCAGGGGGGCTAGTCTACACCGGGGAGCTGTTTTTT.

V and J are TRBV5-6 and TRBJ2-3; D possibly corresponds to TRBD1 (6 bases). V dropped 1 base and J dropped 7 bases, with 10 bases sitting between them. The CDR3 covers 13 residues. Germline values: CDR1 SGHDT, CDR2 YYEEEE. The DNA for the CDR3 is TGTGCCAGCAGCTTGTCCACAGGGTATACGCAGTATTTT. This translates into CASSLSTGYTQYF.

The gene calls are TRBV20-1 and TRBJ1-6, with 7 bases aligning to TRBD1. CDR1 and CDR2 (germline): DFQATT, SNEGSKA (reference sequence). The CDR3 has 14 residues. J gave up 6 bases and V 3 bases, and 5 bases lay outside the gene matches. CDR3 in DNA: TGCAGTGCTAGTCAGACAGGGATTAATTCACCCCTCCACTTT. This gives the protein CSASQTGINSPLHF.

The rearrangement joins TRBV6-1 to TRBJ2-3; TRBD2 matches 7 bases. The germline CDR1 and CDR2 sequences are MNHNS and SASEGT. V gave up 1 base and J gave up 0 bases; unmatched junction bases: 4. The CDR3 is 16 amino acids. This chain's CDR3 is CASSEGLAVSTDTQYF. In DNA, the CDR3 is TGTGCCAGCAGTGAAGGGCTAGCGGTAAGCACAGATACGCAGTATTTT.

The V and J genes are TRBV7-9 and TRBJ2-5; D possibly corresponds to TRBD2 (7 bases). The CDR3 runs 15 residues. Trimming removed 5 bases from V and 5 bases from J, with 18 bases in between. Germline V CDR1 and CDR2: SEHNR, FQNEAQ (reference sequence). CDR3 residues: CASSPRYGGQETQYF. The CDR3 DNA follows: TGTGCCAGCAGCCCACGATACGGGGGGCAGGAGACCCAGTACTTC.

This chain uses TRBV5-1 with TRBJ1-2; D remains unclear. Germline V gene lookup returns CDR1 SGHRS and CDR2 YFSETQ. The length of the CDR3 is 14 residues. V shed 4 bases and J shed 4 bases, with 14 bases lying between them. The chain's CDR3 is CASSPLEGAYGYTF. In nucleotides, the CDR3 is TGCGCCAGCAGCCCCTTGGAGGGCGCCTATGGCTACACCTTC.

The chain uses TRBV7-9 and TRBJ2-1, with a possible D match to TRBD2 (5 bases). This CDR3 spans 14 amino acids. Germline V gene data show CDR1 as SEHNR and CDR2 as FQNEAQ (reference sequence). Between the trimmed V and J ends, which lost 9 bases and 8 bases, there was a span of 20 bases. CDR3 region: CASQTVIMRDEQFF. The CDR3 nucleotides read TGTGCCAGTCAAACTGTAATAATGCGGGATGAGCAGTTCTTC.

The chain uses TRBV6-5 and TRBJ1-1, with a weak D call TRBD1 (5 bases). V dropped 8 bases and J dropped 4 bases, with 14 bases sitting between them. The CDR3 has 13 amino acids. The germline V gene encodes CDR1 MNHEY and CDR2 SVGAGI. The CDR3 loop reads CASRPGGGTEAFF. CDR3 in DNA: TGTGCCAGCCGTCCCGGGGGTGGCACTGAAGCTTTCTTT.

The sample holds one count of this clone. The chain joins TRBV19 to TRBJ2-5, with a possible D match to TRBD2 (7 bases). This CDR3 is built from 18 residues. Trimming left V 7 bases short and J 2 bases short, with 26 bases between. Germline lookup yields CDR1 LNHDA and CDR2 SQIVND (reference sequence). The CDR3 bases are TGTGCCAGTAATGGGGCCGGAGGTGGGGGGGCCTTACAAGAGACCCAGTACTTC. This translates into CASNGAGGGGALQETQYF.

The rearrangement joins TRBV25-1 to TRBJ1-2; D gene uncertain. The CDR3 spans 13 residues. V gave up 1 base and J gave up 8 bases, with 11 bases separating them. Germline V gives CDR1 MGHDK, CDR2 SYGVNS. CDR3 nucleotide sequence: TGTGCCAGCAGTGAATTACAGACTATGGGCTACACCTTC. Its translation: CASSELQTMGYTF.

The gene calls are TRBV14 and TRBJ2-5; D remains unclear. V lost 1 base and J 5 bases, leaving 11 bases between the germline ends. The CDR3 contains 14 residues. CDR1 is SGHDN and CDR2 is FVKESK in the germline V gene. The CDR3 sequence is CASSQALRSETQYF. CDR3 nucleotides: TGTGCCAGCAGCCAAGCACTTCGGTCGGAGACCCAGTACTTC.

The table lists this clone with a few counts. CDR3 nucleotides: TGTGCCAGCAGTTGGGACAATTCCTACGAGCAGTACTTC. It codes for CASSWDNSYEQYF. The J gene is TRBJ2-7, the V gene TRBV2; the D gene is possibly TRBD1 (6 bases). The CDR3 contains 13 residues. CDR1 is SNHLY, CDR2 FYNNEI, per germline. Trimming took 5 bases from V and 1 from J, leaving 9 bases between them. The variable domain in full, completed from reference TRBV2 and TRBJ2-7, reads EPEVTQTPSHQVTQMGQEVILRCVPISNHLYFYWYRQILGQKVEFLVSFYNNEISEKSEIFDDQFSVERPDGSNFTLKIRSTKLEDSAMYFCASSWDNSYEQYFGPGTRLTVT.

The CDR3 spells CASSPDRGQLFF. The CDR3 DNA reads as TGTGCCAGCAGTCCGGACAGGGGGCAACTTTTCTTT. This chain joins TRBV12-3 or TRBV12-4 and TRBJ1-1; 11 positions match TRBD1. This CDR3 comprises 12 residues. Losses at the gene ends were 5 bases for V and 13 bases for J; bases not matched to a gene: 6.